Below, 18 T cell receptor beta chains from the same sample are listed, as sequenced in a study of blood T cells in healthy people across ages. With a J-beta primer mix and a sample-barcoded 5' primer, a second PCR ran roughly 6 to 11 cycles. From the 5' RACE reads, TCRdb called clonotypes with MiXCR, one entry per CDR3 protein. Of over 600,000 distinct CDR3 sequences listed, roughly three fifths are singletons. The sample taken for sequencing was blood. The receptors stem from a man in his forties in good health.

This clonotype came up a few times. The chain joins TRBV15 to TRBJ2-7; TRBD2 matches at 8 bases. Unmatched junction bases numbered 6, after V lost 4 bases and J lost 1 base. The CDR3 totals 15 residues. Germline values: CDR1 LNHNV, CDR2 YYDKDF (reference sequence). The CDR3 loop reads CATSILAGPSYEQYF. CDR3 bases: TGTGCCACCAGCATCCTAGCGGGTCCATCCTACGAGCAGTACTTC.

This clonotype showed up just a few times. The CDR3 protein is CASSSGGGSGGYNEQFF. DNA of the CDR3: TGTGCCAGCAGCTCTGGGGGCGGGAGCGGAGGTTACAATGAGCAGTTCTTC. This chain connects TRBV7-3 to TRBJ2-1; a possible D gene is TRBD2 (7 bases). The CDR3 extends over 17 amino acids. Trimming took off 4 bases at V and 4 bases at J, with 20 bases between the two ends. CDR1 and CDR2 (germline): SGHTA, FQGTGA.

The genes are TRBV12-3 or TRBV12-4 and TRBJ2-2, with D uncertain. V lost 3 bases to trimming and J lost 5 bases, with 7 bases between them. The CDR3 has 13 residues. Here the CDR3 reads CASSFLVTGELFF. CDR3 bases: TGTGCCAGCAGTTTCTTGGTGACCGGGGAGCTGTTTTTT.

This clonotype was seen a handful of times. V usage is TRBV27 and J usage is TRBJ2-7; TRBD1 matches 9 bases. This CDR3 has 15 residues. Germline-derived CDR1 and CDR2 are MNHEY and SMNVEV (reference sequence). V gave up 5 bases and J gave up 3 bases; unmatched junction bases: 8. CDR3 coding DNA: TGTGCCAGCAGTCCTTCGACAGGGGGGGGCTACGAGCAGTACTTC. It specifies CASSPSTGGGYEQYF.

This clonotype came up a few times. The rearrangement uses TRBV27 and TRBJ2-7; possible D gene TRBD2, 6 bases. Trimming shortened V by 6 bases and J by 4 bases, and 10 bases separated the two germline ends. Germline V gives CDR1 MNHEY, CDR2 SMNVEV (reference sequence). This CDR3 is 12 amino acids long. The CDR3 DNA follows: TGTGCCAGCAGGGCTAGCGTGTACGAGCAGTACTTC. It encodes CASRASVYEQYF.

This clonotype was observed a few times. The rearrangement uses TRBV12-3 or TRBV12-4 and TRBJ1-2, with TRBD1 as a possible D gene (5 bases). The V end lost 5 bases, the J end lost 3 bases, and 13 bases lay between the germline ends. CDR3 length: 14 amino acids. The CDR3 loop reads CASSLLGAHYGYTF. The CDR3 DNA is TGTGCCAGCAGTCTGCTTGGGGCCCACTATGGCTACACCTTC.

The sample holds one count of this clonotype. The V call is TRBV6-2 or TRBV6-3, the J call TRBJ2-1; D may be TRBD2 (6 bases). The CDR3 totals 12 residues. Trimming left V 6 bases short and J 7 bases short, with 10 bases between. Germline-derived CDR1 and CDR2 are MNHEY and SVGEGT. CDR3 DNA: TGTGCCAGCAGGGACGCGGGGAATGAGCAGTTCTTC. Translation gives CASRDAGNEQFF.

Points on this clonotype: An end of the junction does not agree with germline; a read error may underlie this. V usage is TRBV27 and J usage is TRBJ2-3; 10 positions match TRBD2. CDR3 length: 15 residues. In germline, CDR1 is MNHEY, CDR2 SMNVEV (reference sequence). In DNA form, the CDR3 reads TGCGCCAGCAGCTCTAGCGGGAGTCACCCAGATACGCAGTATTTT. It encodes CASSSSGSHPDTQYF.

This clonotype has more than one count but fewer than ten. CDR3 region: CASSQQSPLNEQFF. The CDR3 nucleotides are TGCGCCAGCAGCCAGCAAAGCCCCTTAAATGAGCAGTTCTTC. The chain is built from TRBV5-1 and TRBJ2-1; D is unresolved. Deletions cut 4 bases from V and 7 bases from J, with 15 bases between. This CDR3 is 14 amino acids long. CDR1 and CDR2 from the germline V gene are SGHRS and YFSETQ.

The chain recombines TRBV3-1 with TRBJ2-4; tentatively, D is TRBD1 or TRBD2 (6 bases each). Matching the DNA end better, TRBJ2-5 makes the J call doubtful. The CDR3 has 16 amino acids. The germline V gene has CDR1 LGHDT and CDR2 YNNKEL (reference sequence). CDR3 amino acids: CASRPQAGQAKETQYF. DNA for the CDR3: TGTGCCAGCAGACCTCAGGCGGGACAAGCTAAAGAGACCCAGTACTTC.

CDR3 coding DNA: TGTGCCAGCAGCTTAGGTACTAGCGGGAGTAATACGCAGTATTTT. Protein sequence: CASSLGTSGSNTQYF. V and J are TRBV7-7 and TRBJ2-3; 11 nucleotides agree with TRBD2. Trimming took 1 base from V and 7 from J; bases not matched to a gene: 4. In germline, CDR1 is SSHAT, CDR2 FNYEAQ (reference sequence). The CDR3 is 15 amino acids.

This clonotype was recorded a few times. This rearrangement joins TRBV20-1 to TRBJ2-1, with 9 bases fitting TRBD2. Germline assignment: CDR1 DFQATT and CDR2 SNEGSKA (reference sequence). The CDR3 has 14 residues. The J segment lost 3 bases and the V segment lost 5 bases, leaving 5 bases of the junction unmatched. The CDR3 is CSAPSGRFYNEQFF. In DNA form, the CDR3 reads TGCAGTGCTCCCAGCGGGAGGTTCTACAATGAGCAGTTCTTC.

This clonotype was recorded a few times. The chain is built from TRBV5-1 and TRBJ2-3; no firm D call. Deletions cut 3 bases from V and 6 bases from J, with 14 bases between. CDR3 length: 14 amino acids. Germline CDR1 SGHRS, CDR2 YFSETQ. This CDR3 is CASSWVGRGDTQYF. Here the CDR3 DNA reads TGCGCCAGCAGCTGGGTTGGACGAGGTGATACGCAGTATTTT.

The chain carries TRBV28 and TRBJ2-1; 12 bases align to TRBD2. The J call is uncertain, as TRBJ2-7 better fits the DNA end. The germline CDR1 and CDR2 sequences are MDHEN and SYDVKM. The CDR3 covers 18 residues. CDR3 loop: CASSSTSGGFSSYNEQYF. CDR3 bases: TGTGCCAGCAGTTCAACTAGCGGGGGGTTTAGCTCCTACAATGAGCAGTACTTC.

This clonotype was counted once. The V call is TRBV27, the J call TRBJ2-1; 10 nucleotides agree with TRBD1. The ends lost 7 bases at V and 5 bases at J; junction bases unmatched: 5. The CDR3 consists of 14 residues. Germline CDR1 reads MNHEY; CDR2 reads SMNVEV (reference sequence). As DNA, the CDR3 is TGTGCCAGCAATATGACAGGGGGCAACAATGAGCAGTTCTTC. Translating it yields CASNMTGGNNEQFF.

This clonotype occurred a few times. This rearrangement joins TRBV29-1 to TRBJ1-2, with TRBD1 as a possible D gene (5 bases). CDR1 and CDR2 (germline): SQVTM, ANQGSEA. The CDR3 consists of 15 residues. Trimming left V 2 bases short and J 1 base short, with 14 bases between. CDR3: CSVEHARQGNYGYTF. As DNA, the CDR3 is TGCAGCGTTGAACACGCGCGGCAGGGTAACTATGGCTACACCTTC.

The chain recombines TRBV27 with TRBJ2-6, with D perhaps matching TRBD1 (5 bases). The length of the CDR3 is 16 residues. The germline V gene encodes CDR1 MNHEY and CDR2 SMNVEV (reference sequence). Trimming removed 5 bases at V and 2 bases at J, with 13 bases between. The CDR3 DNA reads TGTGCCAGCAGTCGTCCAGGGCCCCCTGGGGCCAACGTCCTGACTTTC. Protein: CASSRPGPPGANVLTF.

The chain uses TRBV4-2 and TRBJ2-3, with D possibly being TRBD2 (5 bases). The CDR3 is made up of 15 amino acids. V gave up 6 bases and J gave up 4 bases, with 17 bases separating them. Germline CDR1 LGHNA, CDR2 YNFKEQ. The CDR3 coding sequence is TGTGCCAGCAGGCTAATAATGACTATTTCAGATACGCAGTATTTT. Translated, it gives CASRLIMTISDTQYF.